This T cell receptor (beta chain) was captured by sequencing in a study of blood T cell repertoires in COVID-19. Study-wide background: There were acute and convalescent COVID-19 samples, and they came from the United States, Italy and Spain. The analysed material was cDNA or gDNA that came from T cells, B-cell-depleted T cells, or PBMCs.

In the authors' workflow: By means of reference gene primer amplification, nucleated cell counts were estimated. Sequenced by immunoSEQ multiplex PCR; TCRdb stores in-frame clones only, minus some. V and J calls and clone size are those listed in that table; D and trimming were worked out from the DNA. The sample shows over 120,000 clones, approximately 80% of them seen only once. CDR1 is SNHLY, CDR2 FYNNEI, per germline. CDR3 length: 14 amino acids. The V and J ends lost 2 bases and 6 bases, in that order; junction bases with no gene match: 4. This chain joins TRBV2 and TRBJ2-7; 10 positions agree with TRBD2. The receptor comes from a woman in her sixties with acute or convalescent COVID-19. Sequenced input: peripheral blood. CDR3 region: CASSELAGVGEQYF. CDR3 sequence (DNA): TGTGCCAGCAGTGAACTAGCGGGAGTCGGCGAGCAGTACTTC.